The 5 T cell receptor beta chains reported below all come from one sample, sequenced in a study of blood T cell repertoires in COVID-19. Produced via immunoSEQ multiplex PCR; TCRdb's table is partial and in-frame only. The sample consists of over 100,000 clones, around 88% of them appearing once. The sequencing sample was made of peripheral blood. These receptors were taken from a man aged 45-60 years with acute or convalescent COVID-19.

This rearrangement joins TRBV27 to TRBJ1-1, with a weak D call TRBD1 (6 bases). The germline V gene encodes CDR1 MNHEY and CDR2 SMNVEV (reference sequence). Trimming stripped 6 bases from V and 4 bases from J, with 12 bases between. This CDR3 contains 13 residues. CDR3 sequence reads: CASRGASGTEAFF. CDR3 DNA: TGTGCCAGCAGGGGGGCGTCGGGCACTGAAGCTTTCTTT.

V gene TRBV19 combines with J gene TRBJ1-5; 9 nucleotides agree with TRBD1. The CDR3 is 13 amino acids. Losses at the gene ends were 5 bases for V and 6 bases for J; bases not matched to a gene: 2. Germline V CDR1 and CDR2: LNHDA, SQIVND (reference sequence). The CDR3 DNA reads TGTGCCAGTAGTCGGGACAGGGCTCAGCCCCAGCATTTT. Translation: CASSRDRAQPQHF.

The CDR3 nucleotides read TGTGCCACCAAAACGCGAGGGATCTCTGGAAACACCATATATTTT. The encoded protein is CATKTRGISGNTIYF. The chain recombines TRBV27 with TRBJ1-3; the D is unclear. V was clipped by 10 bases and J by 0 bases, with 16 bases between them. The length of the CDR3 is 15 residues. The germline V gene has CDR1 MNHEY and CDR2 SMNVEV (reference sequence).

The chain uses TRBV29-1 and TRBJ1-5; D perhaps matches TRBD1 (6 bases). This CDR3 is built from 13 residues. V lost 8 bases, J lost 3 bases, and 14 bases lay in between. CDR1 is SQVTM, CDR2 ANQGSEA, per germline. As DNA, the CDR3 is TGCAGCTTTTCCAGGGGCGACAATCAGCCCCAGCATTTT. As protein: CSFSRGDNQPQHF. The full variable domain, in which reference TRBV29-1 and TRBJ1-5 provide the parts outside the CDR3, is SAVISQKPSRDICQRGTSLTIQCQVDSQVTMMFWYRQQPGQSLTLIATANQGSEATYESGFVIDKFPISRPNLTFSTLTVSNMSPEDSSIYLCSFSRGDNQPQHFGDGTRLSIL.

The chain uses TRBV29-1 and TRBJ2-2; D uncertain. This CDR3 is 13 amino acids long. Germline assignment: CDR1 SQVTM and CDR2 ANQGSEA. V lost 6 bases to trimming and J lost 0 bases, with 8 bases between them. This CDR3 is CSVDIANTGELFF. The CDR3 nucleotides read TGCAGCGTAGACATCGCGAACACCGGGGAGCTGTTTTTT.